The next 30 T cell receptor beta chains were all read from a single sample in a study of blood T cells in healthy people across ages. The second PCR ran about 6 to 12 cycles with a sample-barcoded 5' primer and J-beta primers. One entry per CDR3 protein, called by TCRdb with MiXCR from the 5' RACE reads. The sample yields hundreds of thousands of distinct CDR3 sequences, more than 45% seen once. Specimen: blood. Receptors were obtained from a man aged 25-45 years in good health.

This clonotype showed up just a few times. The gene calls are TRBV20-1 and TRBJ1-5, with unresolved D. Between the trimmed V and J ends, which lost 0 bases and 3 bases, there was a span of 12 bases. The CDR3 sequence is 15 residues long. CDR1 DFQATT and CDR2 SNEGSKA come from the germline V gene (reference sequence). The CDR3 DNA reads TGCAGTGCTAGAGAGGGCGTCAGACACAATCAGCCCCAGCATTTT. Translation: CSAREGVRHNQPQHF.

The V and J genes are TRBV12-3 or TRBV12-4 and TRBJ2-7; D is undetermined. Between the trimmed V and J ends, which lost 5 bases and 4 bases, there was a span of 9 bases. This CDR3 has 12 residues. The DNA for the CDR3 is TGTGCCAGCAGTACCGACGGTTACGAGCAGTACTTC. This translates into CASSTDGYEQYF.

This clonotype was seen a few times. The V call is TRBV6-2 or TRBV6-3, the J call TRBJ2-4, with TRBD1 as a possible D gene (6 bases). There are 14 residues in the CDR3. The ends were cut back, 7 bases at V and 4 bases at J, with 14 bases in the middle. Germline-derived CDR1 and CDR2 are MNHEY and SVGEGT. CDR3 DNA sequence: TGTGCCAGCATGGGGGCCGGACAGAAAAACATTCAGTACTTC. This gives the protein CASMGAGQKNIQYF.

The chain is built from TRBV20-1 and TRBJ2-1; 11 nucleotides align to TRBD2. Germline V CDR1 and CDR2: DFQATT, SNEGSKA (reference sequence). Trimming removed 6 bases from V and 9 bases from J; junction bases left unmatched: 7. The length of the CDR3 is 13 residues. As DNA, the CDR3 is TGCAGTGCATCACTAGCGGGGGCCACTGAGCAGTTCTTC. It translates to CSASLAGATEQFF.

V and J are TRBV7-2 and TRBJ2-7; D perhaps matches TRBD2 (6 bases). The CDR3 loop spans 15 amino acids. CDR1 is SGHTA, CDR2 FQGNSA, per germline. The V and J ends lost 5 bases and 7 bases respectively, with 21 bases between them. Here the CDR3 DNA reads TGTGCCAGCAGCGCCCAATCGGGACTTACCCGGGAGCAGTACTTC. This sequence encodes CASSAQSGLTREQYF.

The CDR3 DNA reads as TGTGCCACTTGGTCCCAGGAGAAAGACACCGGGGAGCTGTTTTTT. It is translated as CATWSQEKDTGELFF. The gene calls are TRBV10-3 and TRBJ2-2; D uncertain. V lost 10 bases and J lost 3, with 18 bases in between. This CDR3 spans 15 amino acids. CDR1 ENHRY and CDR2 SYGVKD come from the germline V gene.

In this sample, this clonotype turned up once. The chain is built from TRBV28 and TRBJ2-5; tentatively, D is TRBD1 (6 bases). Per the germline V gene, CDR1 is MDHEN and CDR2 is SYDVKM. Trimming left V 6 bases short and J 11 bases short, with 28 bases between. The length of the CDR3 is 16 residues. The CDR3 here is CASSSPGVGGLSEQYF. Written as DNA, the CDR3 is TGTGCCAGCAGCTCCCCAGGGGTAGGAGGATTGTCTGAGCAGTACTTC.

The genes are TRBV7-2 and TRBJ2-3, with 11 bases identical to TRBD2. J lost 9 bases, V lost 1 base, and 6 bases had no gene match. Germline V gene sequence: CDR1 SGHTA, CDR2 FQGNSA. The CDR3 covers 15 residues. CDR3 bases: TGTGCCAGCAGCTTAGGGGCTAGCGGGGGGCGGACGCAGTATTTT. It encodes CASSLGASGGRTQYF.

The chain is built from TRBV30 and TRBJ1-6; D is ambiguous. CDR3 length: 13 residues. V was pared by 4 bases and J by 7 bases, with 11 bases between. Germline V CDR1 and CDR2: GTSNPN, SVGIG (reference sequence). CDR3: CAWTARKNSPLHF. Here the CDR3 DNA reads TGTGCCTGGACCGCCAGAAAAAATTCACCCCTCCACTTT.

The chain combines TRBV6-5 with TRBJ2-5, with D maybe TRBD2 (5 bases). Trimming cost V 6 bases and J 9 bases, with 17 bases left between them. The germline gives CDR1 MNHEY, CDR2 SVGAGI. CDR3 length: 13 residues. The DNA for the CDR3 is TGTGCCAGCAGCCCCTTGATGCTGGAGGCCCAGTACTTC. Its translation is CASSPLMLEAQYF.

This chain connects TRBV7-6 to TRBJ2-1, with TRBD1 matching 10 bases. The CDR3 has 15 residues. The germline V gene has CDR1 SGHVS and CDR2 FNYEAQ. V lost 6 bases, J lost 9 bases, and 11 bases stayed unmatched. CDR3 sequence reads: CASSTGTGAFSEQFF. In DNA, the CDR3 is TGTGCCAGCAGTACCGGGACAGGGGCCTTTTCTGAGCAGTTCTTC.

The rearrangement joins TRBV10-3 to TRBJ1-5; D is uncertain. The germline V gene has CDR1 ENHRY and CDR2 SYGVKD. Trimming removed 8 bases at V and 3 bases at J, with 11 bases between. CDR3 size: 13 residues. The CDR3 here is CAIGVTVNQPQHF. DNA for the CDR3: TGTGCCATCGGTGTCACAGTCAATCAGCCCCAGCATTTT.

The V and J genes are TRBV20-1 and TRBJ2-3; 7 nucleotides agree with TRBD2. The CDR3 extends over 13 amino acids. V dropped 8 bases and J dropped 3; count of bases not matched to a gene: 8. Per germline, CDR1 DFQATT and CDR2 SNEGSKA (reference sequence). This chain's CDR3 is CSPSGGRTDTQYF. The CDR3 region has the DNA TGCAGTCCCTCGGGCGGGAGAACAGATACGCAGTATTTT.

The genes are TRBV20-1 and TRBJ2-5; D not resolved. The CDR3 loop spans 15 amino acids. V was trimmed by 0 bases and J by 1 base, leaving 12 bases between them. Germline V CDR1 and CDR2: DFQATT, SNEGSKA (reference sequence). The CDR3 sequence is CSARDNRAVQETQYF. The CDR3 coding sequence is TGCAGTGCTAGAGATAATAGGGCGGTCCAAGAGACCCAGTACTTC.

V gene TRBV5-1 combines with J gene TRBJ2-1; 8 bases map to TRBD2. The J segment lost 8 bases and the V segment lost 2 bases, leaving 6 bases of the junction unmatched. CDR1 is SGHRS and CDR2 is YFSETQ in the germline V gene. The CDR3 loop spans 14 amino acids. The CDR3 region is CASSFGGARDEQFF. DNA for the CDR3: TGCGCCAGCAGCTTCGGGGGGGCGCGCGATGAGCAGTTCTTC.

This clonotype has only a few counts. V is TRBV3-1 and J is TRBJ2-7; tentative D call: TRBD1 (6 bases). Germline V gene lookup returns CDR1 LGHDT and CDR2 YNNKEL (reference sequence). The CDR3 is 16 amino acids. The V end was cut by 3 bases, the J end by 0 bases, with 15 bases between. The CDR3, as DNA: TGTGCCAGCAGCCACGGTACAGGGTTGGGCTCCTACGAGCAGTACTTC. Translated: CASSHGTGLGSYEQYF.

CDR3 sequence (DNA): TGTGCCAGCACGTTCAGCGGGCTGGAGGAGCTGTTTTTT. It translates to CASTFSGLEELFF. The chain employs TRBV11-1 and TRBJ2-2; maybe TRBD2 (6 bases). The germline V and J ends were trimmed by 7 bases and 10 bases, with 16 bases remaining between them. Germline CDR1 reads SGHAT; CDR2 reads FQDESV (reference sequence). The CDR3 contains 13 residues.

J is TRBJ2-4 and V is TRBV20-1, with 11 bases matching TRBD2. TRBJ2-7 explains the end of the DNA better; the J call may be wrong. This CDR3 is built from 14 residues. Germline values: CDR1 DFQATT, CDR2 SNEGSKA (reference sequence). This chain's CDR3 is CSAMGLAEGYEQYF. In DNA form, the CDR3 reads TGCAGTGCTATGGGACTAGCGGAGGGCTACGAGCAGTACTTC.

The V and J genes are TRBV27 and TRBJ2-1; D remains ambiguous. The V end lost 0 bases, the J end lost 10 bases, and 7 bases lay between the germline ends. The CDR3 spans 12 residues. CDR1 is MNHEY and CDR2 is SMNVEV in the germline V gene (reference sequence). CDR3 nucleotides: TGTGCCAGCAGTTTATCAGGGATAGAGCAGTTCTTC. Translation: CASSLSGIEQFF.

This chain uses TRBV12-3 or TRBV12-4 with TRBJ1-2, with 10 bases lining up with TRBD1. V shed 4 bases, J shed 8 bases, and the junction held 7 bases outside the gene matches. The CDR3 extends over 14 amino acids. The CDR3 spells CASSSDRGLGGYTF. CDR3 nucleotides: TGTGCCAGCAGTTCCGACAGGGGGCTCGGGGGCTACACCTTC.

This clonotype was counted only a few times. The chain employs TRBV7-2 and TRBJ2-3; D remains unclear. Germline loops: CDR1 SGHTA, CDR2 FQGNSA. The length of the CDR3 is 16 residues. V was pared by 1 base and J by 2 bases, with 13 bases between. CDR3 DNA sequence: TGTGCCAGCAGCTTAGTTGCGGACCACCTCACAGATACGCAGTATTTT. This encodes CASSLVADHLTDTQYF.

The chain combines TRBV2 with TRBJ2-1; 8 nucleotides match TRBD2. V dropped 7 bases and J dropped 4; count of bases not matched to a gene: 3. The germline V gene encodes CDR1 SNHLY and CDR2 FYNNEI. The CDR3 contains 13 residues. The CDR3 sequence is CASNQREYNEQFF. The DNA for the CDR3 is TGTGCCAGCAACCAGCGGGAGTACAATGAGCAGTTCTTC.

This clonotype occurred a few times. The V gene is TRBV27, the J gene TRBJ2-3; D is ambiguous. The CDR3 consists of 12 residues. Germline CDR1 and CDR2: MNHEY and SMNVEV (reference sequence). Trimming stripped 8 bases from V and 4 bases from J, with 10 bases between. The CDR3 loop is CASRSAPDTQYF. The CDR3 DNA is TGTGCCAGCCGATCAGCCCCAGATACGCAGTATTTT.

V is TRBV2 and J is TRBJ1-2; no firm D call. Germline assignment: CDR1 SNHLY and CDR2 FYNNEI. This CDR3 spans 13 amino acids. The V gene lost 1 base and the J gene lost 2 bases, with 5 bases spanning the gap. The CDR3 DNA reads TGTGCCAGCAGTGAAGAGAGAAACTATGGCTACACCTTC. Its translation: CASSEERNYGYTF.

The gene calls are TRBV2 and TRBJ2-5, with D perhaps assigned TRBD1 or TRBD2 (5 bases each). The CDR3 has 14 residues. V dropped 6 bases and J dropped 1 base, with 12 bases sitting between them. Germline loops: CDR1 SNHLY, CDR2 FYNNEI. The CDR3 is CASRTGRAQETQYF. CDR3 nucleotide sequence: TGTGCCAGCAGAACGGGACGGGCCCAAGAGACCCAGTACTTC.

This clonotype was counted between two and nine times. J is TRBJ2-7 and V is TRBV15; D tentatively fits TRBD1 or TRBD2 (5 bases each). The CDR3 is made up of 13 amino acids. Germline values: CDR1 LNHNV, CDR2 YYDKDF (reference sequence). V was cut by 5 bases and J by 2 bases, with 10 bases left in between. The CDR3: CATSVWGTYEQYF. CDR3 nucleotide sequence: TGTGCCACCAGCGTGTGGGGGACCTACGAGCAGTACTTC. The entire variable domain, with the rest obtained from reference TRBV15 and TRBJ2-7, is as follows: DAMVIQNPRYQVTQFGKPVTLSCSQTLNHNVMYWYQQKSSQAPKLLFHYYDKDFNNEADTPDNFQSRRPNTSFCFLDIRSPGLGDTAMYLCATSVWGTYEQYFGPGTRLTVT.

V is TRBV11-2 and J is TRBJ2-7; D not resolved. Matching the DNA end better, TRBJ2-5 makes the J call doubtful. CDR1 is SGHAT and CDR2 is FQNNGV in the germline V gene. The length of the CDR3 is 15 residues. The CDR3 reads CASSFGVPGRETQYF. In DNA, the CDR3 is TGTGCCAGCAGCTTTGGGGTTCCCGGTAGGGAGACCCAGTACTTC.

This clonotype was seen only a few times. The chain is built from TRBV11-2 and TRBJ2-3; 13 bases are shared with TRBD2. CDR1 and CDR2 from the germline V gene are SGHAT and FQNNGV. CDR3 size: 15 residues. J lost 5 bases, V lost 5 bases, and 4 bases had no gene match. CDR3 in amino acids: CASSLRTSGGDTQYF. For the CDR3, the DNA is TGTGCCAGCAGCCTACGGACTAGCGGGGGAGATACGCAGTATTTT.

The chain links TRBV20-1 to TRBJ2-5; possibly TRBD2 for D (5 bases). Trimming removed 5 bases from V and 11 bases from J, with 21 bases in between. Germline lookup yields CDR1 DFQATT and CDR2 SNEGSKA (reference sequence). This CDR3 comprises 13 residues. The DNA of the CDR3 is TGCAGTGCTCTCAGACCTGGATCGAGGGAGCAGTACTTC. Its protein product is CSALRPGSREQYF.

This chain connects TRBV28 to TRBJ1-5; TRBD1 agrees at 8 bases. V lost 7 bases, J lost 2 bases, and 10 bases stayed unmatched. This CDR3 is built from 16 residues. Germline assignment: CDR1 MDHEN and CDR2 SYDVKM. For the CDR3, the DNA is TGTGCCAGCATTTTGCCAGGGGGCGCGGGCAATCAGCCCCAGCATTTT. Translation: CASILPGGAGNQPQHF.